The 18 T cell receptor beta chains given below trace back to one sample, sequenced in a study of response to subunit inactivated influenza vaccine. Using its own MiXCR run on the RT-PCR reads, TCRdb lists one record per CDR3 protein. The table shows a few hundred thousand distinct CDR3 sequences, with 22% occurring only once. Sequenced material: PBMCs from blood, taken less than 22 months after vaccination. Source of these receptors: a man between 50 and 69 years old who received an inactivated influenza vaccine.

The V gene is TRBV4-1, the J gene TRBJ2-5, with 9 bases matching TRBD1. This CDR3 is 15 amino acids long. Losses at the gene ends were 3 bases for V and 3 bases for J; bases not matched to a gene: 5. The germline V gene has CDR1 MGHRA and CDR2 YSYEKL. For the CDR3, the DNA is TGCGCCAGCAGCCAGGACAGGGGTTGGGAAGAGACCCAGTACTTC. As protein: CASSQDRGWEETQYF.

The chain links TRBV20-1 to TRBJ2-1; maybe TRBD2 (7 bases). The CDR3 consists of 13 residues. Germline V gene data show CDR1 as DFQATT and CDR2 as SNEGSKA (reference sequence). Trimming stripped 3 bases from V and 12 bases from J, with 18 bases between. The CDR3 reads CSASNGGPLAQFF. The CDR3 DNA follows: TGCAGTGCTAGTAACGGGGGGCCACTTGCGCAGTTCTTC.

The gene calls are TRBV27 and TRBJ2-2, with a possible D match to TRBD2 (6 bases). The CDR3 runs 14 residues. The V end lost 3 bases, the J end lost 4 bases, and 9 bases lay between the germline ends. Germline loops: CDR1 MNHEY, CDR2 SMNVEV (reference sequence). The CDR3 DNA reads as TGTGCCAGCAGTTTTGGAGGGATCACCGGGGAGCTGTTTTTT. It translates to CASSFGGITGELFF.

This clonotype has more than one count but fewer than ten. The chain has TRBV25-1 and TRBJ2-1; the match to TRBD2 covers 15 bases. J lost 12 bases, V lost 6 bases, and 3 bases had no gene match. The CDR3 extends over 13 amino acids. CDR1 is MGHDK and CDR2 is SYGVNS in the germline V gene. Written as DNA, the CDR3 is TGTGCCAGCAGGGGACTAGCGGGAGGAAGGCAGTTCTTC. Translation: CASRGLAGGRQFF. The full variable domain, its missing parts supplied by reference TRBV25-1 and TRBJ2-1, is EADIYQTPRYLVIGTGKKITLECSQTMGHDKMYWYQQDPGMELHLIHYSYGVNSTEKGDLSSESTVSRIRTEHFPLTLESARPSHTSQYLCASRGLAGGRQFFGPGTRLTVL.

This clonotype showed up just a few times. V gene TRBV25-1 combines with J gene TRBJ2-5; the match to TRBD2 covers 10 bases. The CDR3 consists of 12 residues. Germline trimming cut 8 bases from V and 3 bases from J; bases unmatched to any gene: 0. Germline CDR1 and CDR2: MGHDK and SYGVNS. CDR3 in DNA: TGTGCCAGCGGGACTAGCGAAGAGACCCAGTACTTC. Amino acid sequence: CASGTSEETQYF.

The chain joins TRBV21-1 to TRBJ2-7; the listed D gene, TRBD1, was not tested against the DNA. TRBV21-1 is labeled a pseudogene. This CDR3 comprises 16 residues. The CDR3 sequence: CASSGLEETVDDEQYF. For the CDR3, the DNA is TGTGCCAGCAGCGGACTTGAGGAGACAGTAGACGACGAGCAGTACTTC.

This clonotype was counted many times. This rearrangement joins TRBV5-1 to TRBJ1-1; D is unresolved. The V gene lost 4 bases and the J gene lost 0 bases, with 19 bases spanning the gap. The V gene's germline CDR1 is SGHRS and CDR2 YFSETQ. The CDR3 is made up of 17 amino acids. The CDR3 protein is CASSRSAQYIMNTEAFF. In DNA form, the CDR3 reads TGCGCCAGCAGCAGGTCAGCTCAATACATCATGAACACTGAAGCTTTCTTT.

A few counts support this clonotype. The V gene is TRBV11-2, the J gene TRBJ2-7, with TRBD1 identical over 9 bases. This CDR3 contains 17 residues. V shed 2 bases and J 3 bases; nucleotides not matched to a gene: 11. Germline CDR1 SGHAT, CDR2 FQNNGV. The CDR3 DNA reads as TGTGCCAGCAGCTTACTAACCGGCCGGACAGGGGTCTACGAGCAGTACTTC. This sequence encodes CASSLLTGRTGVYEQYF.

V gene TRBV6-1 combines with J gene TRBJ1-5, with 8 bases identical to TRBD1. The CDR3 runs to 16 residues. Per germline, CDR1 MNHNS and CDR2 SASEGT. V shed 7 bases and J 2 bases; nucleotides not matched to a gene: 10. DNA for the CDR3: TGTGCCAGCACCCGATTCGACAGGGGTGGCAATCAGCCCCAGCATTTT. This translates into CASTRFDRGGNQPQHF.

The CDR3 coding sequence is TGCGCCAGCAGCGATCCGGGACAGGGTGGGGAAAAACTGTTTTTT. The encoded protein is CASSDPGQGGEKLFF. The J gene is TRBJ1-4, the V gene TRBV5-1; 9 nucleotides agree with TRBD1. Germline assignment: CDR1 SGHRS and CDR2 YFSETQ. The CDR3 is 15 residues long. Trimming took 4 bases from V and 8 from J; bases not matched to a gene: 9.

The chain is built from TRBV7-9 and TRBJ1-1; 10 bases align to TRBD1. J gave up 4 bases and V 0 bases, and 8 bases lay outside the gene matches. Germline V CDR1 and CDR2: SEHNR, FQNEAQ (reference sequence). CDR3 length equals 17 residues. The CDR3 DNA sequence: TGTGCCAGCAGCTTAGCGTCGGACAGGGGGTTCGGCACTGAAGCTTTCTTT. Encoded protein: CASSLASDRGFGTEAFF.

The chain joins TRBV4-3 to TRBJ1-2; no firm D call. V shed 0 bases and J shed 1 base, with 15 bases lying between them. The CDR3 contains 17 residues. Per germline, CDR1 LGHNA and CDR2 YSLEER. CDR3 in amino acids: CASSQDLGTAHNYGYTF. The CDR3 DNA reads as TGCGCCAGCAGCCAAGATCTCGGTACAGCTCATAACTATGGCTACACCTTC.

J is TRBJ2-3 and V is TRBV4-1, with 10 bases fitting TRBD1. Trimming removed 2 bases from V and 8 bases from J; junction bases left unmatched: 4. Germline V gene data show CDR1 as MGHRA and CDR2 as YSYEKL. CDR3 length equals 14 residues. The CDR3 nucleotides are TGCGCCAGCAGCCAAACTGACAGGGGGCTTACGCAGTATTTT. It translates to CASSQTDRGLTQYF.

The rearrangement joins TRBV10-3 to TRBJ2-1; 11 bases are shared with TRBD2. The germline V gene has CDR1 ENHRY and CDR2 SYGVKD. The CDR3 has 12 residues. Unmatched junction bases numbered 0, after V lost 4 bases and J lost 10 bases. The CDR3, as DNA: TGTGCCATCAGTGGGACTAGCGGGGAGCAGTTCTTC. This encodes CAISGTSGEQFF.

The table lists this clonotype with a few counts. This CDR3 is CASSHPDREGGGYTF. CDR3 nucleotide sequence: TGTGCCAGCAGCCATCCCGACAGGGAGGGAGGGGGCTACACCTTC. This rearrangement joins TRBV4-2 to TRBJ1-2, with 7 nucleotides matching TRBD1. There are 15 residues in the CDR3. V was pared by 3 bases and J by 8 bases, with 12 bases of the junction left unmatched. Germline V gene data show CDR1 as LGHNA and CDR2 as YNFKEQ.

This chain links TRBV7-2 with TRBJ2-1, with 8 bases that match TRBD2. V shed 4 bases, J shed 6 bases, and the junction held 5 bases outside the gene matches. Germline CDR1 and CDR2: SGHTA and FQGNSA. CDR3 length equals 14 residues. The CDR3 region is CASSSGGTSNEQFF. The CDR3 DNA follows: TGTGCCAGCAGCTCCGGAGGGACTAGCAATGAGCAGTTCTTC.

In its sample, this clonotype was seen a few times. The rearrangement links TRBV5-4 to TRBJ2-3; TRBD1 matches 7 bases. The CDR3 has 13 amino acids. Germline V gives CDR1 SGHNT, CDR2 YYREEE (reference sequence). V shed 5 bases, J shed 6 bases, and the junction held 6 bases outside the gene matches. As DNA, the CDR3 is TGTGCCAGCAGTATTGTACAGGGGGATACGCAGTATTTT. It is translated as CASSIVQGDTQYF.

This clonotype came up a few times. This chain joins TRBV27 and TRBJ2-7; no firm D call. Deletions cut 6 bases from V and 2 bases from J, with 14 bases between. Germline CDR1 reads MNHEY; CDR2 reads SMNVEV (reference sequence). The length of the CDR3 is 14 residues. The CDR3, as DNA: TGTGCCAGCAGCTTGTACGGGCCTACCTACGAGCAGTACTTC. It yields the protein CASSLYGPTYEQYF.